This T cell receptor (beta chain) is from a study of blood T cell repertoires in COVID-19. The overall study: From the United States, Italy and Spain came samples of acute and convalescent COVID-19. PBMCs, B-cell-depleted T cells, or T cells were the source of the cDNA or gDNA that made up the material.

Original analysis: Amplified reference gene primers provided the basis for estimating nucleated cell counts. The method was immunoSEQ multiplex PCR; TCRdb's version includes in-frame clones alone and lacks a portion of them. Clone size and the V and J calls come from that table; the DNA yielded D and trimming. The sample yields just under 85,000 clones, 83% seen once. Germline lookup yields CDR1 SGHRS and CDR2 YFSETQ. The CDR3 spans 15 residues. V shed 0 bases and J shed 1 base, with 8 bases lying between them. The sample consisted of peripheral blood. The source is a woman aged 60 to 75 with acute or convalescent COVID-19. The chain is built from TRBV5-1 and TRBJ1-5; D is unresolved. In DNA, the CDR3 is TGCGCCAGCAGCTTGGCCCCAGGAAGCAATCAGCCCCAGCATTTT. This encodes CASSLAPGSNQPQHF.